This TCR beta chain was identified during a study of Ad26.COV2.S vaccination and SARS-CoV-2 variants. The table came from immunoSEQ multiplex PCR; TCRdb's copy has only in-frame clones and leaves some out. The table has 300,000 to 400,000 clones, around four fifths seen once. Study observations and caveats: It was vaccine recipients, not placebo recipients, who had the higher spike-specific TCR breadth. For non-spike TCRs, breadth in vaccine recipients resembled that in placebo recipients.

Germline V gene lookup returns CDR1 MGHRA and CDR2 YSYEKL. V shed 1 base and J shed 1 base, with 7 bases lying between them. The CDR3 totals 14 residues. In this sample, this clone turned up once. The antigen is unknown. This sample's treatment: 15 to 20 received Ad26.COV2.S at low or high dose, single or two shots; a few received placebo; per-sample allocation not given. Each sample was drawn 63 days after the first injection (of vaccine or placebo). This specimen was peripheral blood, taken in a trial of Ad26.COV2.S vaccine versus placebo. The receptor comes from a person between 18 and 65 years old who received the Ad26.COV2.S COVID-19 vaccine or a placebo. V is TRBV4-1 and J is TRBJ1-1; tentatively, D is TRBD1 (5 bases). The CDR3 loop reads CASSQGGSNTEAFF. In nucleotides, the CDR3 is TGCGCCAGCAGCCAAGGGGGCTCGAACACTGAAGCTTTCTTT.